Listed below are T cell receptor beta chains from one sample, sequenced in a study of blood T cell repertoires in COVID-19. Only in-frame clones appear in the TCRdb table, and some are missing; sequencing was by immunoSEQ multiplex PCR. The repertoire consists of about 220,000 clones, with roughly 90% occurring once and the leading ten covering roughly 2.6%. What was sequenced was PBMCs or T cells enriched from blood (not recorded which). These TCRs come from a woman aged 25 to 39 with acute COVID-19. Each CDR3 is given with its conserved first and last residue. Fields, in order: CDR3 length, J gene, V gene, D gene, clone size, CDR3 DNA, CDR3 protein. The D gene is left open where the match is weak. Where a row states a size, it is once, few, many or the class of an expanded clone; other rows omit it.

15,TRBJ1-6,TRBV7-2,NA,NA,TGTGCCAGCAGCTTAGTCCAGGGCTATAATTCACCCCTCCACTTT,CASSLVQGYNSPLHF
17,TRBJ1-1,TRBV11-2,NA,NA,TGTGCCAGCAGGTTATGGGCCCAACAGGGTGGGAGGGCTGAAGCTTTCTTT,CASRLWAQQGGRAEAFF
14,TRBJ1-2,TRBV7-2,NA,NA,TGTGCCAGCAGCTTTTCAGGGTCCGAATATGGCTACACCTTC,CASSFSGSEYGYTF
14,TRBJ2-1,TRBV6-1,TRBD2,once,TGTGCCAGCAGTGATACGGGGGGAAGCAATGAGCAGTTCTTC,CASSDTGGSNEQFF
14,TRBJ2-1,TRBV7-9,TRBD2,NA,TGTGCCAGCAGAGCGGGGGAGTCCTACAATGAGCAGTTCTTC,CASRAGESYNEQFF
15,TRBJ2-1,TRBV5-1,TRBD1,NA,TGCGCCAGCAGCTTCCAGGGGGACTCCTACAATGAGCAGTTCTTC,CASSFQGDSYNEQFF
17,TRBJ1-2,TRBV7-6,NA,NA,TGTGCCAGCAGCTTAGGGTATGGGGGGGCATCGGGCTATGGCTACACCTTC,CASSLGYGGASGYGYTF
16,TRBJ1-6,TRBV4-3,NA,NA,TGCGCCAGCAGCCAAGGCGGGTCCTCCTATAATTCACCCCTCCACTTT,CASSQGGSSYNSPLHF
15,TRBJ2-1,TRBV4-3,NA,NA,TGCGCCAGCAGCCTCGGGACACCCTCCTACAATGAGCAGTTCTTC,CASSLGTPSYNEQFF
15,TRBJ2-1,TRBV19,TRBD1,NA,TGTGCCAGTAGTATCGTGGACAGGACAAACAATGAGCAGTTCTTC,CASSIVDRTNNEQFF
13,TRBJ1-2,TRBV5-1,NA,few,TGCGCCAGCAGCTGGGGGCAGGCGCCCGGCTACACCTTC,CASSWGQAPGYTF
13,TRBJ1-1,TRBV12-3/TRBV12-4,NA,NA,TGTGCCAGCAGACTCAGGGGGAACACTGAAGCTTTCTTT,CASRLRGNTEAFF
15,TRBJ1-1,TRBV6-5,NA,once,TGTGCCAGCAGTCCACGGGAGAGCTCGGGGACTGAAGCTTTCTTT,CASSPRESSGTEAFF
13,TRBJ1-1,TRBV10-2,NA,NA,TGCGCCAGCAGTAAGAGGGATCAAACTGAAGCTTTCTTT,CASSKRDQTEAFF
16,TRBJ2-5,TRBV10-1,NA,NA,TGCGCCAGCAGTGAGGGAACCTCGGGGGGCAGAGAGACCCAGTACTTC,CASSEGTSGGRETQYF
14,TRBJ2-1,TRBV27,TRBD1,once,TGTGCCAGCAGCGGACAGGGGAACTACAATGAGCAGTTCTTC,CASSGQGNYNEQFF
13,TRBJ1-5,TRBV19,TRBD1,NA,TGTGCCAGTAGCATGGACAGGGATCAGCCCCAGCATTTT,CASSMDRDQPQHF
15,TRBJ2-1,TRBV6-5,TRBD1,NA,TGTGCCAGTCTGACAGGGGGCGCGTCCTACAATGAGCAGTTCTTC,CASLTGGASYNEQFF
20,TRBJ1-1,TRBV15,TRBD1,NA,TGTGCCACCAGCACCGGGACAGGGGGCATGATGGGGAAAAGGGACACTGAAGCTTTCTTT,CATSTGTGGMMGKRDTEAFF
16,TRBJ2-1,TRBV19,NA,once,TGTGCCAGTAGTATAGTCGCGGCGGGCACCTACAATGAGCAGTTCTTC,CASSIVAAGTYNEQFF
14,TRBJ2-3,TRBV7-9,NA,NA,TGTGCCAGCAGCTTAAGCGGTGCTTCAGATACGCAGTATTTT,CASSLSGASDTQYF
12,TRBJ2-4,TRBV28,TRBD1,NA,TGTGCCAGCCGGGACAGTAAAAACATTCAGTACTTC,CASRDSKNIQYF
17,TRBJ1-1,TRBV27,NA,NA,TGTGCCAGCAGTTTATTTCACCGGGGGGGGTTGAACACTGAAGCTTTCTTT,CASSLFHRGGLNTEAFF
19,TRBJ2-5,TRBV3-1/TRBV3-2,TRBD2,NA,TGTGCCAGCAGCCAAGAGGCGCCTAGCGGGGGAGGGTACCAAGAGACCCAGTACTTC,CASSQEAPSGGGYQETQYF
14,TRBJ1-2,TRBV11-2,NA,NA,TGTGCCAGCAGCTTAGACGTCTCGGGCTATGGCTACACCTTC,CASSLDVSGYGYTF
14,TRBJ2-7,TRBV18,NA,few,TGTGCCAGCTCACCAGGGGCAGGGGAAGGGGAGCAGTACTTC,CASSPGAGEGEQYF
14,TRBJ1-1,TRBV29-1,TRBD1,NA,TGCAGCGTTGTTAGGTACAGGGGGAGCACTGAAGCTTTCTTT,CSVVRYRGSTEAFF
14,TRBJ2-3,TRBV11-2,NA,NA,TGTGCCAGCAGCCCCACGAGACATCTGTTGGCGCAGTATTTT,CASSPTRHLLAQYF
15,TRBJ1-2,TRBV29-1,NA,NA,TGCAGCGTTGAAGCCCCAGGGGCCTTTTTCTATGGCTACACCTTC,CSVEAPGAFFYGYTF
17,TRBJ2-6,TRBV10-3,NA,NA,TGTGCCATCAGTGCGGGGATTGTTCTAACCGGGGCCAACGTCCTGACTTTC,CAISAGIVLTGANVLTF
16,TRBJ1-1,TRBV5-8,NA,NA,TGTGCCAGCAGCTTGGATCTCAGGGGATGGGGTACTGAAGCTTTCTTT,CASSLDLRGWGTEAFF
17,TRBJ2-2,TRBV14,NA,NA,TGTGCCAGCAGCCATAGTTCACAGGCCCCGAACACCGGGGAGCTGTTTTTT,CASSHSSQAPNTGELFF
13,TRBJ2-1,TRBV9,NA,NA,TGTGCCAGCAGCGACAATCCCGACAATGAGCAGTTCTTC,CASSDNPDNEQFF
16,TRBJ1-6,TRBV14,NA,NA,TGTGCCAGCAGACTCGACAGCTTTAGCCCAAATTCACCCCTCCACTTT,CASRLDSFSPNSPLHF
12,TRBJ2-3,TRBV20-1,TRBD1,NA,TGCAGTGCTAGTAAGGGGGCATATACGCAGTATTTT,CSASKGAYTQYF
15,TRBJ2-7,TRBV5-1,TRBD1,once,TGCGCCAGCAGCTTGGGCGCACCGGGACAGGATGGTCAGTACTTC,CASSLGAPGQDGQYF
16,TRBJ1-2,TRBV5-6,NA,NA,TGTGCCAGCAGCTTGGTTAGGAGTGCGTGGAATAGTGGCTACACCTTC,CASSLVRSAWNSGYTF
15,TRBJ1-3,TRBV7-2,NA,few,TGTGCCAGCAGGTCACAGGCTCAGTCTGGAAACACCATATATTTT,CASRSQAQSGNTIYF
17,TRBJ2-3,TRBV3-1/TRBV3-2,TRBD2,NA,TGTGCCAGCAGCCATACCGGGACTAGCGGGGGAACAGATACGCAGTATTTT,CASSHTGTSGGTDTQYF
14,TRBJ2-7,TRBV11-2,NA,few,TGTGCCAGCAGCCCTTATGGCGGGGTCTACGAGCAGTACTTC,CASSPYGGVYEQYF
20,TRBJ2-3,TRBV5-5,NA,once,TGTGCCAGCAGCTTGGTTTGGGGGGACGGATGGACCCAGCAAACAGATACGCAGTATTTT,CASSLVWGDGWTQQTDTQYF
13,TRBJ1-2,TRBV12-3/TRBV12-4,NA,once,TGTGCCAGCAGTTTTAACAGTTACTATGGCTACACCTTC,CASSFNSYYGYTF
11,TRBJ2-7,TRBV12-5,NA,NA,TGTGCTAGTGGATACGACTGGGGGGAACGTTTC,CASGYDWGERF
15,TRBJ1-2,TRBV5-4,NA,NA,TGTGCCAGCAGCCTAATACAGCCTTCTAACTATGGCTACACCTTC,CASSLIQPSNYGYTF
13,TRBJ2-5,TRBV3-1/TRBV3-2,NA,NA,TGTGCCAGCAGCCTGGGACAACCCGGGACCCAGTACTTC,CASSLGQPGTQYF
14,TRBJ1-1,TRBV7-9,NA,NA,TGTGCCAGCAGACTAGGGTACCGGAACACTGAAGCTTTCTTT,CASRLGYRNTEAFF
15,TRBJ1-3,TRBV4-1,NA,NA,TGCGCCAGCAGCCACCTACAGGGTGACGGAAACACCATATATTTT,CASSHLQGDGNTIYF
17,TRBJ1-3,TRBV16,NA,NA,TGTGCCAGCAGCCAATCGGGGCCGACACCCTCTGGAAACACCATATATTTT,CASSQSGPTPSGNTIYF
15,TRBJ2-3,TRBV9,NA,NA,TGTGCCAGCAGCGGGGGCCGAACCCTCGAGAATACGCAGTATTTT,CASSGGRTLENTQYF
13,TRBJ1-2,TRBV30,NA,NA,TGTGCCTGGAGTGTCTGGGCCTCCTATGGCTACACCTTC,CAWSVWASYGYTF
17,TRBJ1-1,TRBV25-1,TRBD1,once,TGTGCCAGCAGTGAATGGGCTAAAGGGACAGTCTACACTGAAGCTTTCTTT,CASSEWAKGTVYTEAFF
13,TRBJ1-1,TRBV19,TRBD1,few,TGTGCCAGTGAGGGACAGGAGAACACTGAAGCTTTCTTT,CASEGQENTEAFF
13,TRBJ2-1,TRBV5-8,NA,NA,TGTGCCAGCAGCTTGGTAGCCTACAATGAGCAGTTCTTC,CASSLVAYNEQFF